This T cell receptor beta chain emerged from a study of cytomegalovirus exposure and HLA in healthy donors. The wider study: One earlier analysis, a look at approximately 180 million T cells, found roughly 110 million unique TCR beta sequences.

Study observations and caveats: The study listed about 150 cytomegalovirus-associated TCR beta chains. Reportedly, TCR beta sequences accurately predicted HLA-A and HLA-B alleles in most subjects.

The table lists this clone with a count of one. Its target is unknown. Germline CDR1 and CDR2: MDHEN and SYDVKM. This CDR3 comprises 15 residues. J was trimmed by 0 bases and V by 6 bases; bases with no gene match: 5. Vbeta (60) and Jbeta (13) primers were used in the PCR. Produced via immunoSEQ multiplex PCR; TCRdb's table is partial and in-frame only. In the table there are 130,000 to 150,000 clones, around 79% of which are singletons. The J gene is TRBJ2-1, the V gene TRBV28, with TRBD2 matching 7 bases. This sequence was found in a man aged 40-50 years in good health and CMV-seropositive. The sequencing sample was made of PBMCs. CDR3 region: CASSLTSTSYNEQFF. The CDR3 DNA follows: TGTGCCAGCAGCTTGACTAGCACCTCCTACAATGAGCAGTTCTTC.